This T cell receptor beta chain was documented in a study of shared clonotypes between healthy human individuals. Partitioning of CD4+ cells yielded a CD45RA+ naive subset and a CD45RA-negative memory subset. Germline assignment: CDR1 LGHNA and CDR2 YSLEER. The CDR3 loop spans 16 amino acids. V lost 0 bases and J 1 base, leaving 9 bases between the germline ends. Original data processing: ImmunoSEQ supplied junction-only sequences lacking quality scores, so filtering was different. The protocol was immunoSEQ multiplex PCR, while the TCRdb copy is restricted to in-frame clones and leaves out a portion. The DNA was the basis for D and trimming; V, J and clone size are from that table. The sample includes roughly 1,600,000 clones, approximately 98.5% seen only once; the top ten take roughly 0.35%. As for this clone: Antigen: not known.

Whole-study results and caveats: Larger estimated richness was generally recorded for naive subsets relative to memory subsets.

This clonotype originated in a man between 25 and 39 years old in good health. The chain couples TRBV4-3 to TRBJ2-2; possible D gene TRBD2, 5 bases. Sequencing was carried out using naive CD4+ T cells sorted from blood. The subset was: CD45RA+ positively selected. The CDR3 region has the DNA TGCGCCAGCAGCCAAGAGATCGGGATGAACACCGGGGAGCTGTTTTTT. It translates to CASSQEIGMNTGELFF.